Detailed here is one T cell receptor beta chain. Antigen specificity is unknown. The data stem from a study of T cell responses to AZD1222 COVID-19 vaccine. Background on the study: Both about-4-week and about-12-week second-dose recipients were combined.

Clones were read by immunoSEQ multiplex PCR, and TCRdb kept only the in-frame ones, dropping some. The sample lists fewer than 50,000 clones; 80% were seen once. Findings and limits, study-wide: Distributed over spike, vaccine-associated CD4 TCRs predominated at 160-218 and 743-854. Within unmutated variant regions lay the reported targets of nearly half of spike-specific TCRs. Baseline seropositivity characterized only a handful of AZD1222 recipients.

This clonotype was sampled from an adult in good health. Source: peripheral blood, taken on day 0 of AZD1222 vaccination.

CDR3: CATNYGGGDEQYF. In DNA form, the CDR3 reads TGTGCCACCAACTACGGGGGAGGCGACGAGCAGTACTTC. The J gene is TRBJ2-7, the V gene TRBV10-3, with D tentatively TRBD2 (6 bases). Trimming left V 10 bases short and J 5 bases short, with 18 bases between. Per the germline V gene, CDR1 is ENHRY and CDR2 is SYGVKD. This CDR3 contains 13 residues.